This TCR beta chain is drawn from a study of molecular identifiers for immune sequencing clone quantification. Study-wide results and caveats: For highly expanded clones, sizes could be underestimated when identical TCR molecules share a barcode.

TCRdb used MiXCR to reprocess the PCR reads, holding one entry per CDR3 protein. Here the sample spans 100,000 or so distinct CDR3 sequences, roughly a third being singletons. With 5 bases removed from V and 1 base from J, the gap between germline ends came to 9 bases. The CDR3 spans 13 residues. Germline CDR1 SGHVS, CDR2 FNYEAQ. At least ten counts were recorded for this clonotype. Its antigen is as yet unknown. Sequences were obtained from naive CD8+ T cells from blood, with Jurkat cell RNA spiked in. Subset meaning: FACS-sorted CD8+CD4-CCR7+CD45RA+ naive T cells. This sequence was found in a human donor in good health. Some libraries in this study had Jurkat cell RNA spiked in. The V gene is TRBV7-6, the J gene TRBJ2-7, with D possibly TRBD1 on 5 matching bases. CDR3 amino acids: CASSPDSSYEQYF. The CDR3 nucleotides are TGTGCCAGCAGCCCAGACAGTTCCTACGAGCAGTACTTC.